The 2 T cell receptor beta chains in this list originate from one sample, sequenced in a study of T cell responses to AZD1222 COVID-19 vaccine (dated by TCRdb to the early 2020s). The method behind the library was the immunoSEQ multiplex PCR assay. TCRdb limited this immuneACCESS table to in-frame rearrangements with V and J called. A share of clones is missing; checked studies link under half to unresolved V genes, and the rest is unexplained. The sample table records around 92,000 clones; about 91% of these occur just once. The ten top clones hold around 6.9% of the sample. The sample's time point label, in plain terms: baseline before first vaccination. Sequenced material: peripheral blood, taken on day 0 of AZD1222 vaccination. The receptors come from an adult in good health.

The chain is built from TRBV7-9 and TRBJ2-7; 10 bases map to TRBD1. The CDR3 consists of 14 residues. From germline, CDR1 is SEHNR and CDR2 FQNEAQ (reference sequence). The V gene end was trimmed by 5 bases and the J gene end by 4 bases; junction bases not matched to a gene: 5. CDR3 in amino acids: CASSPGQGRYEQYF. Here the CDR3 DNA reads TGTGCCAGCAGCCCGGGACAGGGGCGGTACGAGCAGTACTTC. The entire variable domain, with the rest obtained from reference TRBV7-9 and TRBJ2-7, is as follows: DTGVSQNPRHKITKRGQNVTFRCDPISEHNRLYWYRQTLGQGPEFLTYFQNEAQLEKSRLLSDRFSAERPKGSFSTLEIQRTEQGDSAMYLCASSPGQGRYEQYFGPGTRLTVT.

With regard to this clone: Mismatch with germline at one junction end may stem from a read error. The V call is TRBV7-9, the J call TRBJ2-7; D gene ambiguous. Germline CDR1 SEHNR, CDR2 FQNEAQ (reference sequence). This CDR3 contains 12 residues. In DNA form, the CDR3 reads TGTGCCAGCAGCTCAAACTCCGACGAGCAGTACTTC. This sequence encodes CASSSNSDEQYF.